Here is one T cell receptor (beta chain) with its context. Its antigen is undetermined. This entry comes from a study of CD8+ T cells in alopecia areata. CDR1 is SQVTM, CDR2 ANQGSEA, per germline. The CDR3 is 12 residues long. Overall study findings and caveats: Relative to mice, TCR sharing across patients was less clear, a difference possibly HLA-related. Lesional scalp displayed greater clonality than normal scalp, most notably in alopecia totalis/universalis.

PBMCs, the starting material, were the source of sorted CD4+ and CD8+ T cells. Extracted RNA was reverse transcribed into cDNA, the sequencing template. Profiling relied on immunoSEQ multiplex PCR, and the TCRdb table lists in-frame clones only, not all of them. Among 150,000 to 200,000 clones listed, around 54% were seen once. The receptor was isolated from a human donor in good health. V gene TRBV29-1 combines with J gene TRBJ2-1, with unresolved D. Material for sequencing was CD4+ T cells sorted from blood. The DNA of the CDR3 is TGCAGTAGCCGAGGCCTCGACAATGAGCAGTTCTTC. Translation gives CSSRGLDNEQFF.